These 18 T cell receptor beta chains were sequenced from one sample in a study of CD8+CD57+ T cells in acquired aplastic anemia. Genomic DNA was employed as the template in profiling TCR beta VDJ and CDR3. TCRdb redid the calling of the reads with MiXCR, one entry per CDR3 protein. Of approximately 220,000 distinct CDR3 sequences listed, around 45% are singletons. Only patients with CD8+CD57+ cell expansion on flow cytometry were chosen for sequencing. Sequenced sample: sorted CD4+, CD8+, or CD8+CD57+ T cells (not recorded which) from PBMCs. These receptors originate from a human donor with aplastic anemia.

In this sample, this clonotype turned up once. J is TRBJ1-1 and V is TRBV6-5; possible D gene TRBD1, 5 bases. The CDR3 covers 14 residues. V was pared by 5 bases and J by 10 bases, with 20 bases between. Germline V CDR1 and CDR2: MNHEY, SVGAGI. CDR3 coding DNA: TGTGCCAGCAGTACCGGGGCGGAGATCTTGATAGCTTTCTTT. Translation gives CASSTGAEILIAFF.

This chain uses TRBV19 with TRBJ1-2; D not certain. The V end lost 7 bases, the J end lost 4 bases, and 10 bases lay between the germline ends. CDR1 is LNHDA, CDR2 SQIVND, per germline (reference sequence). This CDR3 has 12 residues. CDR3 amino acids: CASTPGSYGYTF. In nucleotides, the CDR3 is TGTGCCAGTACTCCTGGGAGCTATGGCTACACCTTC.

CDR3 coding DNA: TGTGCCACCAGTGATCCGATGCTTTCTGGAAACACCATATATTTT. As protein: CATSDPMLSGNTIYF. The V call is TRBV24-1, the J call TRBJ1-3; D is undetermined. CDR3 length: 15 amino acids. From germline, CDR1 is KGHDR and CDR2 SFDVKD. Trimming shortened V by 3 bases and J by 1 base, and 9 bases separated the two germline ends.

As to this clonotype: This clone may be a read error of a much larger clone one base away. V usage is TRBV4-3 and J usage is TRBJ2-1; D possibly corresponds to TRBD1 (5 bases). The CDR3 length is 14 residues. Germline CDR1 and CDR2: LGHNA and YSLEER. CDR3 sequence (DNA): TGCGCCAGCAGCCCCCAGGGTTATCGGAATGAGCAGTCCTTC. Protein: CASSPQGYRNEQSF.

The rearrangement joins TRBV2 to TRBJ1-2; D unclear. CDR1 and CDR2 from the germline V gene are SNHLY and FYNNEI. This CDR3 contains 16 residues. V lost 7 bases to trimming and J lost 2 bases, with 20 bases between them. CDR3 residues: CASTTLDPGRNYGYTF. The CDR3 DNA sequence: TGTGCCAGCACCACCCTCGATCCGGGAAGGAACTATGGCTACACCTTC.

As to this clonotype: An end of the junction does not agree with germline; a read error may underlie this. The V call is TRBV15, the J call TRBJ2-5; unclear D gene. The CDR3 length is 13 residues. CDR1 LNHNV and CDR2 YYDKDF come from the germline V gene (reference sequence). The CDR3 region is CASSLATAETQYF. In DNA form, the CDR3 reads TGTGCCAGCAGCTTAGCCACTGCAGAGACCCAGTACTTC.

The rearrangement links TRBV29-1 to TRBJ2-7; the D gene is possibly TRBD1 (6 bases). The CDR3 loop spans 14 amino acids. The germline V gene has CDR1 SQVTM and CDR2 ANQGSEA. The V end lost 5 bases, the J end lost 5 bases, and 19 bases lay between the germline ends. The CDR3 DNA reads as TGCAGCGTTCAAGTACAGGGTATAAACGACGAGCAGTACTTC. As protein: CSVQVQGINDEQYF.

A few counts support this clonotype. CDR3 sequence (DNA): TGTGCCTGGAGTGTAATGAGACCAGATACGCAGTATTTT. Translation gives CAWSVMRPDTQYF. The V and J genes are TRBV30 and TRBJ2-3; D is ambiguous. The CDR3 has 13 amino acids. Germline V CDR1 and CDR2: GTSNPN, SVGIG (reference sequence). The V end was cut by 0 bases, the J end by 4 bases, with 8 bases between.

In its sample, this clonotype was seen a few times. The chain is built from TRBV5-6 and TRBJ2-7; 8 bases line up with TRBD1. J was trimmed by 6 bases and V by 0 bases; bases with no gene match: 5. The CDR3 is made up of 14 amino acids. The germline CDR1 and CDR2 sequences are SGHDT and YYEEEE. CDR3 nucleotide sequence: TGTGCCAGCAGCTTGGCCGCAGGGGGCTCCGAGCAGTACGTC. Translation: CASSLAAGGSEQYV.

This clonotype was observed many times. This sequence joins TRBV5-1 and TRBJ2-3; 9 nucleotides agree with TRBD2. The CDR3 runs to 15 residues. Germline assignment: CDR1 SGHRS and CDR2 YFSETQ. Trimming cost V 0 bases and J 7 bases; bases outside gene matches: 6. CDR3 nucleotide sequence: TGCGCCAGCAGCTTGGAGGGGACTAGCACCAATACGCAGTATTTT. Residues: CASSLEGTSTNTQYF. The full variable domain, in which reference TRBV5-1 and TRBJ2-3 provide the parts outside the CDR3, is KAGVTQTPRYLIKTRGQQVTLSCSPISGHRSVSWYQQTPGQGLQFLFEYFSETQRNKGNFPGRFSGRQFSNSRSEMNVSTLELGDSALYLCASSLEGTSTNTQYFGPGTRLTVL.

The chain employs TRBV10-3 and TRBJ2-1; 8 positions agree with TRBD1. CDR3 length: 15 amino acids. Losses at the gene ends were 3 bases for V and 5 bases for J; bases not matched to a gene: 6. Germline V CDR1 and CDR2: ENHRY, SYGVKD. The CDR3 sequence is CAISDPQGAHNEQFF. The CDR3 DNA reads as TGTGCCATCAGTGATCCTCAGGGGGCGCACAATGAGCAGTTCTTC.

The rearrangement joins TRBV10-3 to TRBJ2-2; TRBD1 matches at 8 bases. The V segment lost 4 bases and the J segment 2 bases; nucleotides outside the gene matches: 3. This CDR3 has 15 amino acids. Germline assignment: CDR1 ENHRY and CDR2 SYGVKD. CDR3 sequence reads: CAISAGQGNTGELFF. The CDR3 nucleotides read TGTGCCATCAGTGCCGGACAGGGAAACACCGGGGAGCTGTTTTTT.

Details on this clonotype: A much bigger clone sits one base away, suggesting this may be a read error. Because it lacks the conserved phenylalanine or tryptophan at the end, this CDR3 is likely a read error. The chain carries TRBV12-3 or TRBV12-4 and TRBJ1-2, with D perhaps matching TRBD1 (5 bases). CDR3 length equals 15 residues. Deletions cut 4 bases from V and 1 base from J, with 13 bases between. The CDR3 spells CASSSDDSLNYGYTL. The CDR3 DNA is TGTGCCAGCAGTTCAGATGACAGTCTTAACTATGGCTACACCCTC.

This chain connects TRBV20-1 to TRBJ2-1; TRBD2 agrees at 8 bases. V shed 0 bases and J 8 bases; nucleotides not matched to a gene: 9. The germline V gene has CDR1 DFQATT and CDR2 SNEGSKA (reference sequence). The CDR3 covers 15 residues. The CDR3 DNA reads as TGCAGTGCTAGAGATAGAGCGGGAGTACGTGATGAGCAGTTCTTC. Translating gives CSARDRAGVRDEQFF.

The J gene is TRBJ1-6, the V gene TRBV7-2; 7 bases agree with TRBD1. The germline V gene has CDR1 SGHTA and CDR2 FQGNSA. This CDR3 contains 13 residues. V shed 5 bases and J 9 bases; nucleotides not matched to a gene: 4. CDR3 DNA sequence: TGTGCCAGCAGCCCCGGACAGGTTTCACCCCTCCACTTT. This sequence encodes CASSPGQVSPLHF. The whole variable domain, filled in from reference TRBV7-2 and TRBJ1-6, reads GAGVSQSPSNKVTEKGKDVELRCDPISGHTALYWYRQSLGQGLEFLIYFQGNSAPDKSGLPSDRFSAERTGGSVSTLTIQRTQQEDSAVYLCASSPGQVSPLHFGNGTRLTVT.

This clonotype was picked up one time. This chain uses TRBV29-1 with TRBJ1-1; TRBD1 matches at 8 bases. The germline V gene encodes CDR1 SQVTM and CDR2 ANQGSEA. The CDR3 covers 11 residues. V trimming: 7 bases; J trimming: 10 bases; junction bases outside the gene matches: 8. CDR3 DNA sequence: TGCAGCGGGAGAGGACAGGGCGTAGCTTTCTTT. Translating gives CSGRGQGVAFF.

This chain joins TRBV10-1 and TRBJ1-6; D gene ambiguous. V was cut by 0 bases and J by 19 bases, with 10 bases left in between. Germline assignment: CDR1 WNHNN and CDR2 SYGVQD (reference sequence). The CDR3 is made up of 11 amino acids. CDR3 in DNA: TGCGCCAGCAGTGAGTCGTTGGAACCGCACTTT. It codes for CASSESLEPHF.

The rearrangement uses TRBV20-1 and TRBJ2-7, with a tentative D call TRBD1 (5 bases). The CDR3 spans 17 residues. The germline V and J ends were trimmed by 0 bases and 2 bases, with 20 bases remaining between them. CDR1 is DFQATT, CDR2 SNEGSKA, per germline (reference sequence). CDR3 protein: CSARDLPRTLGTYEQYF. The DNA for the CDR3 is TGCAGTGCTAGAGATCTCCCTCGGACATTGGGGACCTACGAGCAGTACTTC.